The 3 T cell receptor beta chains below were found in one sample sequenced in a study of post-analysis software for immune sequencing data (dated by TCRdb to the mid-2010s). General conclusions and limits of the study: Patients showed significantly higher frequencies than controls for roughly five TRBV segments, among them TRBV5-6, TRBV5-1 and TRBV20-1.

Libraries were built with PCR. Sequencing took place on an Illumina HiSeq 2500. Unique molecular identifiers were incorporated into TCR beta cDNA libraries to reduce PCR and sequencing biases. TCRdb reworked the public reads: Q25 trimming with fastp, MiXCR clone assembly, productive beta chains retained. Each CDR3 protein gets just one entry, which takes the most common genes and DNA from the rows behind it. The sample has hundreds of thousands of distinct CDR3 sequences on record, around 60% of them singletons. Together, the top ten hold around 11% of the sample. These receptors have no identified antigens. The material sequenced was blood. The source of these receptors is a girl aged 2-15 years with multiple sclerosis.

The chain recombines TRBV10-3 with TRBJ2-1; 7 bases agree with TRBD1. The J segment lost 8 bases and the V segment lost 5 bases, leaving 12 bases of the junction unmatched. This CDR3 region has 15 residues. The germline V gene has CDR1 ENHRY and CDR2 SYGVKD. CDR3 amino acids: CAISPGTALNDEQFF. DNA of the CDR3: TGTGCCATCAGTCCCGGGACAGCCCTTAACGATGAGCAGTTCTTC.

The gene calls are TRBV12-3 or TRBV12-4 and TRBJ2-7; TRBD1 is a possible D gene (5 bases). The V end was cut by 5 bases, the J end by 0 bases, with 11 bases between. This CDR3 has 14 residues. The CDR3, as DNA: TGTGCCAGCAGTGTGACAGACAACTCCTACGAGCAGTACTTC. It yields the protein CASSVTDNSYEQYF.

About this clonotype: At one of its ends the junction is not consistent with the germline gene, which may arise from a read error. This chain uses TRBV12-3 or TRBV12-4 with TRBJ2-3, with 8 nucleotides matching TRBD2. The CDR3 spans 15 residues. CDR3 residues: CASSLERGLTGTQYF. As DNA, the CDR3 is TGTGCCAGCAGTTTGGAGCGGGGGTTAACAGGTACGCAGTATTTT.